A selection of T cell receptor beta chains follows, all from one sample in a study of cytomegalovirus exposure and HLA in healthy donors. Sequenced by immunoSEQ multiplex PCR; TCRdb stores in-frame clones only, minus some. Of 130,000 to 150,000 clones listed, around 77% are singletons. Sequenced sample: PBMCs. These receptors originate from a woman between 40 and 55 years old in good health and CMV-seropositive. CDR3s include the opening cysteine and the closing phenylalanine or tryptophan. Fields, in order: CDR3 length, V gene, D gene, J gene, clone size, CDR3 DNA, CDR3 protein. D genes are given only for firm matches. Part of the rows lack a size; the others show once, few, many or a class for expanded clones.

16	TRBV6-6	TRBD1	TRBJ2-1	once	TGTGCCAGCAGTCCCAGACAGGGAGCGACAGGCAATGAGCAGTTCTTC	CASSPRQGATGNEQFF
14	TRBV5-1	-	TRBJ1-6	-	TGCGCCAGCAGCTTGGATTGGACAGATTCACCCCTCCACTTT	CASSLDWTDSPLHF
16	TRBV19	TRBD2	TRBJ2-3	-	TGTGCCAGTAGTATACTTGGGGGGGTTAACGCAGATACGCAGTATTTT	CASSILGGVNADTQYF
16	TRBV12-5	-	TRBJ1-6	-	TGTGCTAGTGGTTTGGTACCCACAGACGCTAATTCACCCCTCCACTTT	CASGLVPTDANSPLHF
15	TRBV7-9	TRBD1	TRBJ1-1	-	TGTGCCAGCAGCCGAACGGGACAGGGGTACACTGAAGCTTTCTTT	CASSRTGQGYTEAFF
18	TRBV5-1	TRBD2	TRBJ2-1	-	TGCGCCAGCAGCTTGGGAACTAGCGGGGGGGCCGGGGGCAATGAGCAGTTCTTC	CASSLGTSGGAGGNEQFF
14	TRBV7-2	TRBD2	TRBJ2-1	-	TGTGCCAGCAGCTTGGGACTAGCGGGAAATGAGCAGTTCTTC	CASSLGLAGNEQFF
16	TRBV11-2	-	TRBJ1-6	-	TGTGCCAGCAGCCCTAGTCGCGGAAGAGTGGGTTCACCCCTCCACTTT	CASSPSRGRVGSPLHF
15	TRBV6-5	TRBD1	TRBJ1-6	-	TGTGCCAGCAGTTACCAGGGGGTGACTAATTCACCCCTCCACTTT	CASSYQGVTNSPLHF
12	TRBV15	-	TRBJ2-5	-	TGTGCCACCGGGACATCTCAAGAGACCCAGTACTTC	CATGTSQETQYF
13	TRBV5-4	-	TRBJ1-2	few	TGTGCCAGCAGCTTGACAGATAACTATGGCTACACCTTC	CASSLTDNYGYTF
14	TRBV2	TRBD1	TRBJ1-1	-	TGTGCCAGCAGGGCAGACAGGGGTAGCACTGAAGCTTTCTTT	CASRADRGSTEAFF
14	TRBV5-1	-	TRBJ1-1	-	TGCGCCAGCAGACAGCTGGAGGGGAGCACTGAAGCTTTCTTT	CASRQLEGSTEAFF
15	TRBV6-4	TRBD1	TRBJ1-2	-	TGTGCCAGCAGGGCAAGGACAGGAGACCCCTATGGCTACACCTTC	CASRARTGDPYGYTF
15	TRBV7-2	TRBD1	TRBJ2-1	once	TGTGCCAGCAGCACAGGGACAGGTCGGTACAATGAGCAGTTCTTC	CASSTGTGRYNEQFF
14	TRBV4-1	TRBD2	TRBJ2-5	-	TGCGCCAGCAGCCAAGCGCGGGGGAGCGAGACCCAGTACTTC	CASSQARGSETQYF
16	TRBV9	TRBD2	TRBJ2-7	-	TGTGCCAGCAGCGCAGGCCCTCCGGGGGGGCCCTACGAGCAGTACTTC	CASSAGPPGGPYEQYF
18	TRBV19	-	TRBJ1-2	-	TGTGCCAGTAGTACAATACCCCCGGGACTTGGGGGAGGCTATGGCTACACCTTC	CASSTIPPGLGGGYGYTF
17	TRBV14	-	TRBJ2-1	-	TGTGCCAGCAGCCAAGATCGTTGGCAGGGGGGCTCGGATGAGCAGTTCTTC	CASSQDRWQGGSDEQFF
15	TRBV6-6	-	TRBJ1-1	few	TGTGCCAGCAGTTACTCATGGGACACTCTCACTGAAGCTTTCTTT	CASSYSWDTLTEAFF
14	TRBV27	TRBD1	TRBJ1-4	-	TGTGCCAGCAGTTCACAGGGGTTTAATGAAAAACTGTTTTTT	CASSSQGFNEKLFF
15	TRBV6-6	-	TRBJ1-1	-	TGTGCCAGCAGTTACTCTACCAGGGGAGGGACTGAAGCTTTCTTT	CASSYSTRGGTEAFF
16	TRBV19	-	TRBJ2-1	-	TGTGCCAGTAGTATAGGTTCCAGGGGTGGTTACAATGAGCAGTTCTTC	CASSIGSRGGYNEQFF
17	TRBV5-1	TRBD1	TRBJ1-3	-	TGCGCCAGCAGCCGACTAGGACAGGGTGAACCTGGAAACACCATATATTTT	CASSRLGQGEPGNTIYF
16	TRBV5-1	TRBD2	TRBJ2-5	-	TGCGCCAGCAGCGTACAGACTAGCGGGGGACAAGAGACCCAGTACTTC	CASSVQTSGGQETQYF
14	TRBV6-1	TRBD1	TRBJ1-1	-	TGTGCCACGAGGACAGGGGGTTTGAACACTGAAGCTTTCTTT	CATRTGGLNTEAFF
12	TRBV11-2	-	TRBJ1-6	-	TGTGCCAGCAATCGAGGCAATTCACCCCTCCACTTT	CASNRGNSPLHF
14	TRBV27	-	TRBJ1-4	-	TGTGCCAGCAAAACGGGACAATTAAGGGAAAAACTGTTTTTT	CASKTGQLREKLFF
14	TRBV19	TRBD1	TRBJ2-2	-	TGTGCTACCCAAGAGGCAGGGGGCCTCGGGGAGCTGTTTTTT	CATQEAGGLGELFF
14	TRBV19	-	TRBJ1-1	-	TGTGCCAGTAGTGTTGGGAGGCCGAACACTGAAGCTTTCTTT	CASSVGRPNTEAFF
17	TRBV10-1	-	TRBJ2-1	-	TGCGCCAGCAGTGAGTACCTTATTGGGAGCTCCTACAATGAGCAGTTCTTC	CASSEYLIGSSYNEQFF
14	TRBV5-1	-	TRBJ1-1	-	TGCGCCAGCAGCCCACTGGGGCCAGGGTTGGAAGCTTTCTTT	CASSPLGPGLEAFF
15	TRBV5-4	-	TRBJ2-5	-	TGTGCCAGCAGCTTGGCCGCTAGCGCTTCGGAGACCCAGTACTTC	CASSLAASASETQYF
12	TRBV6-6	-	TRBJ1-2	-	TGTGCCACAAGGGACACCGGTTCGGGCTACACCTTC	CATRDTGSGYTF
14	TRBV5-5	-	TRBJ1-6	-	TGTGCCAGCTCGACGGGTTGGGATAATTCACCCCTCCACTTT	CASSTGWDNSPLHF
15	TRBV5-6	TRBD1	TRBJ1-4	-	TGTGCCAGCAGCGCACAGGGGGCGGGTAATGAAAAACTGTTTTTT	CASSAQGAGNEKLFF
19	TRBV7-9	-	TRBJ2-2	-	TGTGCCAGCAGCTTAGCGCTCGGGGCGGGGGCCTTGAACACCGGGGAGCTGTTTTTT	CASSLALGAGALNTGELFF
15	TRBV6-1	-	TRBJ1-1	-	TGTGCCAGCAGTGAATTGTCTGGAGCGCTCACTGAAGCTTTCTTT	CASSELSGALTEAFF
13	TRBV7-2	-	TRBJ2-1	-	TGTGCCAGCAGCTTAGGGCCGGCGGGGGAGCAGTTCTTC	CASSLGPAGEQFF
12	TRBV11-3	-	TRBJ2-2	-	TGTGCCAGCACAGGGAACACCGGGGAGCTGTTTTTT	CASTGNTGELFF
16	TRBV5-4	TRBD1	TRBJ2-3	once	TGTGCCAGCAGCTTGGGGGGGACAGATCCAGGGGGTACGCAGTATTTT	CASSLGGTDPGGTQYF
15	TRBV6-1	TRBD1	TRBJ1-3	-	TGTGCCAGCAGTGTGCCGGGACAGGGGGCGGACACCATATATTTT	CASSVPGQGADTIYF
18	TRBV19	TRBD1	TRBJ2-6	-	TGTGCCAGTAGTTTCCCGGGACAGGGTCTTTCTGGGGCCAACGTCCTGACTTTC	CASSFPGQGLSGANVLTF
15	TRBV9	TRBD1	TRBJ1-3	once	TGTGCCAGCAGCGCTCACAGGGGGCAGGGAAACACCATATATTTT	CASSAHRGQGNTIYF
17	TRBV10-2	-	TRBJ2-3	-	TGCGCCAGCAGTGACCCAGGGGTGGTCAGGTTCACAGATACGCAGTATTTT	CASSDPGVVRFTDTQYF
15	TRBV27	TRBD1	TRBJ2-1	-	TGTGCCAGCAGTTTAGAACAGGGGGCGGGAAATGAGCAGTTCTTC	CASSLEQGAGNEQFF
16	TRBV7-9	-	TRBJ1-6	-	TGTGCCAGCAGCTCACAGCTGAGCTCCTATAATTCACCCCTCCACTTT	CASSSQLSSYNSPLHF
15	TRBV28	TRBD1	TRBJ2-7	-	TGTGCCAGCACCCCGCTCGGGACAGGGTCCTACGAGCAGTACTTC	CASTPLGTGSYEQYF
16	TRBV5-1	-	TRBJ1-1	-	TGCGCCAGCAGCCCCCTATCGGGGGGCAGGAAGGATGAAGCTTTCTTT	CASSPLSGGRKDEAFF
12	TRBV28	-	TRBJ2-3	-	TGTGCCAGCACTAGAGTCCCAGATACGCAGTATTTT	CASTRVPDTQYF
15	TRBV6-6	TRBD1	TRBJ1-4	few	TGTGCCAGCACGCTTACAGGGGGGCCGAATGAAAAACTGTTTTTT	CASTLTGGPNEKLFF
14	TRBV6-1	TRBD2	TRBJ2-1	-	TGTGCCAGCAGTCTTAGCGGGGCCCTCGATGAGCAGTTCTTC	CASSLSGALDEQFF
13	TRBV18	TRBD2	TRBJ2-5	-	TGTGCCAGCTCACTCCGGGACTATGAGACCCAGTACTTC	CASSLRDYETQYF